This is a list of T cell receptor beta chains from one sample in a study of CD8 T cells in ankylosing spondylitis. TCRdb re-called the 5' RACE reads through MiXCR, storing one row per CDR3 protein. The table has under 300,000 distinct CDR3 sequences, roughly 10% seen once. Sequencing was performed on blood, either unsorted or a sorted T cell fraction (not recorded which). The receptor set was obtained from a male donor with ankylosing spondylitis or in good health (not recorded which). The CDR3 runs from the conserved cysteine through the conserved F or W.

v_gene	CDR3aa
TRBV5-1	CASSLAGLVTGGPFTDTQYF
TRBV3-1	CASSHNRDTEAFF
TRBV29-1	CSVGEWGGQKTQYF
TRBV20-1	CSATAHGSPKGAGELFF
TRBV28	CASSESSGTGGYF
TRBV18	CASSPTPAETQYF
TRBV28	CASKRSLLAGNTIYF
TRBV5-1	CASSLAQGAYANTGELFF
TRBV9	CASSVGGAYNYEQYF
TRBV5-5	CASRRAGAIYGYTF
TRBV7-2	CASSPGLVRTQYF
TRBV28	CASSFEGQTFSYEQYF
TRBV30	CAWDRGYEQYF
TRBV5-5	CASSSDTARNEQFF
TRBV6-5	CASSFRTSGSGAYNEQFF
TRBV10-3	CAISEWGAGGNEQYF
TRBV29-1	CSVEMLDIQETQYF
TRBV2	CASFRTSGSGEQFF
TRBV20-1	CSARGILQGWTEAFF
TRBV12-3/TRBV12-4	CASSFRGTGELFF
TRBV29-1	CSARNGVNTEAFF
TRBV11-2	CASSLEPEQYF
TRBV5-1	CASKAGGANTGELFF
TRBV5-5	CASSSIGGTEAFF
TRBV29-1	CSVSAGGAYNEQFF
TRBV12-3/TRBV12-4	CASSPSVGGPGELFF
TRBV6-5	CASSYQGRSGYTF
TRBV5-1	CASSGEGARGYTF
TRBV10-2	CASSETDRVYSPLHF
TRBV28	CASSLLWGTEAFF
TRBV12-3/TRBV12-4	CASSLTSWGTDTQYF
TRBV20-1	CSASTGLPYEQYF
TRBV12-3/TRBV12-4	CASSLGYGSYNEQFF
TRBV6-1	CANGQGGVTYNEQFF
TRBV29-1	CSVKGLSGLASYEQYF
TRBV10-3	CAISERGSADTQYF
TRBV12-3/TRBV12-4	CASSLLAGDNEQFF